This T cell receptor beta chain was retrieved from a study of blood T cells in healthy people across ages. This clonotype has only one observation. Together with a sample-barcoded 5' primer, a J-beta primer mix was included in a second PCR lasting about 7 to 11 cycles. TCRdb used MiXCR to reprocess the 5' RACE reads, holding one entry per CDR3 protein. The data show 1.5 million to 1.8 million distinct CDR3 sequences, 40% to 45% seen once. Germline CDR1 is KGHSH and CDR2 is LQKENI. Trimming removed 5 bases at V and 0 bases at J, with 14 bases between. This CDR3 has 16 amino acids. The sequenced material came from blood. This clonotype originated in a woman between 18 and 29 years old in good health. The chain couples TRBV18 to TRBJ1-5; D might be TRBD1 (6 bases). The CDR3 bases are TGTGCCAGCTCAGGTCTGGGGGCAGATAGCAATCAGCCCCAGCATTTT. Translation: CASSGLGADSNQPQHF.